This T cell receptor (beta chain) was identified in a study of T cell responses to AZD1222 COVID-19 vaccine. In the study overall: Second-dose intervals of approximately 4 or approximately 12 weeks were pooled.

The assay was immunoSEQ multiplex PCR, and TCRdb's table has in-frame clones only and misses some. The profile shows some 100,000 clones, roughly 89% of them singletons. Notes on the study in general: Vaccination with two AZD1222 doses was followed by a rise in Spike-specific TCR breadth and depth. Scientists sampled the repertoires only once the peak T cell response had passed.

Germline loops: CDR1 SGHRS, CDR2 YFSETQ. This CDR3 is built from 14 residues. V shed 4 bases and J 7 bases; nucleotides not matched to a gene: 7. On this clone: What it binds is unknown.

The sample was peripheral blood, taken on day 0 of AZD1222 vaccination. The sequence came from an adult in good health. This rearrangement joins TRBV5-1 to TRBJ2-4; TRBD2 agrees at 8 bases. The CDR3 DNA is TGCGCCAGCAGCATCGCTAGCGGGCGGAACATTCAGTACTTC. Translation gives CASSIASGRNIQYF.